This T cell receptor beta chain was profiled in a study of blood T cell repertoires in COVID-19 (dated by TCRdb to the early 2020s). Study-level background: Samples from collaborators originated in the United States, Italy and Spain and spanned both the acute and convalescent phases of COVID-19. The prospective study material was composed of cDNA or gDNA derived from T cells, B-cell-depleted T cells, or PBMCs. Subjects who had been exposed to COVID-19, were actively infected with it, or had recovered from it provided the deeply sampled blood TCRbeta repertoires that made up the dataset. The repertoires were made available in a free public database intended to serve as a resource for research on the immune response to SARS-CoV-2. Samples were obtained from the ongoing ImmuneRACE study (first 160 participants) and from 1,200 or so subjects provided by 6 global collaborators. The sample metadata nearly always contained a de-identified subject ID, COVID-19 status, age in years and sex. Where available, HLA class I and class II types were taken from metadata supplied by the sample provider and were not determined by assay-based typing.

The collaborating institutions used their own protocols to collect whole blood in K2EDTA tubes. For TCRbeta analysis, collaborators shipped samples as frozen whole blood, isolated PBMCs, or DNA extracted from either of those sample types. In regard to this clone: Its cognate antigen has yet to be identified. There are no base qualities to consult, and no much larger clone falls within one base.

Results and caveats for the whole study, not just this receptor: The amount of clinical and demographic metadata varied by source and participant and was provided uncurated.

The immunoSEQ Assay, a bias-controlled multiplex PCR, was used to amplify TCRbeta CDR3 regions from genomic DNA. The published analysis was carried out like this. Within the assay, amplification of reference gene primers was used to estimate how many nucleated cells each sample contained. To quantify the absolute abundance of each unique TCRbeta CDR3 rearrangement, sequence reads were collapsed and filtered. For each sample, productive Simpson clonality was calculated as the square root of Simpson's diversity index across productive rearrangements. Sourced from immuneACCESS, this table was stored by TCRdb with only in-frame sequences that have V and J called. A share of the clones is absent; for the studies checked, an unresolved V gene accounts for under half, and the remainder has no known explanation. For V, J and clone size, that table is used; D and trimming come from the DNA. For this sample there are tens of thousands of clones; 84% appear just once. The ten largest clones capture 8.5% to 10% of the sample.

Taken from the germline V gene, the CDR1 and CDR2 loops are MNHEY and SVGEGT. Including the terminal cysteine and phenylalanine, the CDR3 comprises 17 residues. Left in the record is the CDR3 DNA by itself, 51 bases read in frame from the first base. Cut back by 5 bases and 0 bases, the V and J ends lie 17 bases apart. The V gene is TRBV6-2 or TRBV6-3 and the J gene is TRBJ2-1; the D gene is not confidently resolved. Sequencing was carried out using peripheral blood. This clonotype originated in a man at least 80 years old with active COVID-19. The CDR3 corresponds to CASSPMSQASSYNEQFF. The DNA sequence is as follows: TGTGCCAGCAGTCCCATGAGTCAGGCGAGCTCCTACAATGAGCAGTTCTTC.